These T cell receptor beta chains were read from a single sample in a study of blood T cell repertoires in COVID-19. Only in-frame clones appear in the TCRdb table, and some are missing; sequencing was by immunoSEQ multiplex PCR. The sample carries over 150,000 clones, 75% to 90% recorded once. The sample taken for sequencing was peripheral blood. These receptors came from a man aged 25-45 years with acute or convalescent COVID-19. Each CDR3 is given with its conserved first and last residue. D genes are given only for firm matches. Only part of the rows carry a size: once, few, many, or a class if the clone is expanded.

size	D	V	J	CDR3	DNA
NA	TRBD2	TRBV27	TRBJ2-1	CASSRTLAGGPWNEQFF	TGTGCCAGCAGCCGCACCCTAGCGGGAGGGCCTTGGAATGAGCAGTTCTTC
few	TRBD1	TRBV7-3	TRBJ1-2	CASSLTGTEGYTF	TGTGCCAGCAGCTTAACCGGGACAGAGGGCTACACCTTC
NA	NA	TRBV11-1	TRBJ2-5	CASSPTRRGETQYF	TGTGCCAGCAGCCCGACTAGGAGGGGAGAGACCCAGTACTTC
NA	NA	TRBV11-2	TRBJ2-1	CASSLEVAFIRNEQFF	TGTGCCAGCAGCTTAGAAGTAGCCTTTATTCGCAATGAGCAGTTCTTC
NA	NA	TRBV5-1	TRBJ1-3	CASSPTPPRQLNSGNTIYF	TGCGCCAGCAGCCCTACCCCCCCGCGGCAGCTAAACTCTGGAAACACCATATATTTT
NA	NA	TRBV19	TRBJ1-3	CASSLGGRVFDIYF	TGTGCCAGTAGTTTGGGGGGACGGGTCTTCGACATATATTTT
few	TRBD2	TRBV6-1	TRBJ2-1	CASSELAGGNEQFF	TGTGCCAGCAGTGAACTAGCGGGAGGCAATGAGCAGTTCTTC
NA	TRBD1	TRBV14	TRBJ1-6	CASSQGQGRNSPLHF	TGTGCCAGCAGCCAAGGACAGGGCCGGAATTCACCCCTCCACTTT
NA	NA	TRBV30	TRBJ1-5	CAWSVRGGVDQPQHF	TGTGCCTGGAGTGTACGAGGGGGGGTCGATCAGCCCCAGCATTTT
once	NA	TRBV10-3	TRBJ1-2	CATSPGDGYTF	TGTGCCACCAGTCCGGGGGATGGCTACACCTTC
NA	NA	TRBV27	TRBJ1-1	CASSLTGYNTEAFF	TGTGCCAGCAGTTTGACAGGATACAACACTGAAGCTTTCTTT
NA	NA	TRBV6-1	TRBJ1-2	CASSETQGNGYTF	TGTGCCAGCAGTGAGACACAGGGTAACGGCTACACCTTC
NA	NA	TRBV6-5	TRBJ2-5	CASRPGDQETQYF	TGTGCCAGCAGACCCGGAGATCAAGAGACCCAGTACTTC
NA	TRBD1	TRBV11-1	TRBJ2-3	CASSIRQGVHTQYF	TGTGCCAGCAGCATCAGACAGGGGGTGCATACGCAGTATTTT
NA	NA	TRBV15	TRBJ1-4	CATSMGGATNEKLFF	TGTGCCACCAGCATGGGAGGGGCAACTAATGAAAAACTGTTTTTT
NA	NA	TRBV28	TRBJ1-3	CASSTGRNTIYF	TGTGCCAGCAGTACAGGAAGAAACACCATATATTTT
NA	NA	TRBV5-1	TRBJ1-1	CASSPGPGRGTEAFF	TGCGCCAGCAGCCCCGGTCCGGGGAGAGGGACTGAAGCTTTCTTT
NA	NA	TRBV18	TRBJ1-6	CASSPQGNRNSPLHF	TGTGCCAGCTCACCTCAGGGGAATAGGAATTCACCCCTCCACTTT
NA	NA	TRBV2	TRBJ1-3	CASSDGGLAGNTIYF	TGTGCCAGCTCCGACGGGGGATTAGCTGGAAACACCATATATTTT
NA	NA	TRBV6-5	TRBJ2-2	CASRRVPTGELFF	TGTGCCAGCAGGAGGGTTCCCACCGGGGAGCTGTTTTTT
NA	NA	TRBV7-6	TRBJ1-1	CASSLTEQDTEAFF	TGTGCCAGCAGCTTAACAGAGCAGGACACTGAAGCTTTCTTT
NA	NA	TRBV12-5	TRBJ2-7	CASGLLPSREQYF	TGTGCTAGTGGTTTGCTTCCCTCGCGCGAGCAGTACTTC
NA	TRBD1	TRBV5-6	TRBJ2-3	CASSTGTGYTDTQYF	TGTGCCAGCAGTACCGGGACAGGGTACACAGATACGCAGTATTTT
NA	NA	TRBV18	TRBJ2-5	CASSTALTGETQYF	TGTGCCAGCTCAACAGCCCTTACGGGGGAGACCCAGTACTTC
NA	NA	TRBV5-6	TRBJ1-2	CASSAPYPFGYTF	TGTGCCAGCAGCGCGCCTTACCCATTTGGCTACACCTTC
NA	TRBD1	TRBV7-9	TRBJ1-4	CASSRVWTGGNEKLFF	TGTGCCAGCAGCCGAGTATGGACAGGGGGTAATGAAAAACTGTTTTTT
few	TRBD2	TRBV19	TRBJ2-7	CASSRGLNYYEQYF	TGTGCCAGTAGTAGGGGACTAAATTACTACGAGCAGTACTTC
NA	NA	TRBV28	TRBJ2-1	CASRVVGTSSYNEQFF	TGTGCCAGCAGAGTAGTGGGGACTTCCTCCTACAATGAGCAGTTCTTC
NA	NA	TRBV3-1/TRBV3-2	TRBJ2-2	CASSQDELGPRELFF	TGTGCCAGCAGCCAAGATGAATTGGGGCCGCGGGAGCTGTTTTTT
NA	NA	TRBV28	TRBJ2-2	CASRSLGWSGELFF	TGTGCCAGCAGGAGTCTAGGATGGAGCGGGGAGCTGTTTTTT
NA	TRBD1	TRBV15	TRBJ1-5	CATSDGQGLKNQPQHF	TGTGCCACCAGCGACGGACAGGGATTAAAGAATCAGCCCCAGCATTTT
NA	TRBD1	TRBV6-1	TRBJ2-7	CASSDRLWDSSYEQYF	TGTGCCAGCAGTGACCGACTTTGGGACAGCTCCTACGAGCAGTACTTC
NA	NA	TRBV7-9	TRBJ1-3	CASSLYQEPGNTIYF	TGTGCCAGCAGCTTATATCAGGAACCTGGAAACACCATATATTTT
once	TRBD1	TRBV2	TRBJ1-2	CASRPGQGYGYTF	TGTGCCAGCAGACCAGGACAGGGCTATGGCTACACCTTC